This T cell receptor beta chain is drawn from a study of control samples from healthy donors and cancer patients. In this sample, this clone turned up once. Trimming stripped 9 bases from V and 8 bases from J, with 8 bases between. The germline gives CDR1 MNHEY, CDR2 SVGAGI. The CDR3 spans 11 residues. Generated by immunoSEQ multiplex PCR, the TCRdb table keeps only in-frame clones and is missing some. This sample yields fewer than 150,000 clones, of which 90% are seen a single time; roughly 2.7% belongs to the top ten. The clonotype was recovered from a man between 18 and 29 years old in good health. The chain employs TRBV6-5 and TRBJ1-6; D gene ambiguous. Material for sequencing was blood. CDR3 nucleotides: TGTGCCAGTGACACCGATTCACCCCTCCACTTT. Protein: CASDTDSPLHF.